This TCR beta chain was retrieved from a study of tumor and adjacent non-tumor tissue in lung cancer. Study background: The patients, around 10 men and several women, were about 30 to 85 with stage I to III disease.

TCRbeta libraries were built with three rounds of nested PCR, modified from ARM-PCR. Using its own MiXCR run on the multiplex PCR reads, TCRdb lists one record per CDR3 protein. This sample carries tens of thousands of distinct CDR3 sequences, 80% of them seen once, and the ten largest clones take more than 10%. CDR1 and CDR2 (germline): MNHNS, SASEGT. This CDR3 contains 16 residues. As concerns this clonotype: Germline and junction disagree at one end, which may indicate a read error.

The template was RNA from unsorted bulk tissue. The chain employs TRBV6-1 and TRBJ2-5, with 9 bases matching TRBD2. This TCR was sampled from a woman between 45 and 65 years old with non-small cell lung cancer. Sequencing used lung tumor tissue. The CDR3 loop reads CPSSEARGGVQETQYF. The CDR3 DNA sequence: TGTCCCAGCAGTGAAGCCCGCGGGGGGGTGCAAGAGACCCAGTACTTC.